Described below is a single TCR beta chain sequence and its context. The antigen it binds to is not known. Qualities for individual bases were not recorded, and no much larger clone is one base off. All of the isolated RNA was reverse transcribed with the High Capacity cDNA Reverse Transcription Kit, so expressed TCRB transcripts were sequenced. Naive, central memory and regulatory T cell samples underwent deep immunoSEQ sequencing, averaging about 3.57 million total reads per sample. Sorted cells were lysed in RLT buffer, and RNA was extracted using DNase-treated RNeasy Micro or Mini kits according to cell number. Each cell subset was processed on its own to prevent cross-contamination, while patient and healthy donor samples were processed together. The immunoSEQ multiplex PCR was used to amplify TCRB sequences from cDNA, generating 87-bp fragments that spanned the CDR3 region. Amplicons were sequenced on the Illumina HiSeq platform. Under the source paper's analysis protocol: Synthetic template baselines were used to correct PCR bias computationally, reads within Hamming distance 2 were collapsed, and singletons that could not be merged were discarded. Reads were aligned against IMGT so that V, D and J genes, CDR3 length and insertions or deletions at six rearrangement sites could be assigned. Within each subset, clonotype counts were normalized to sorted cell number, after which true diversity and Gini coefficients were computed with the tcR R package. Repertoire sharing was quantified using the overlap coefficient calculated on TCRB nucleotide sequences. Out-of-frame TCRB sequences from naive cells were analyzed to stand in for the pre-selection repertoire. What TCRdb holds here is the immuneACCESS table cut down to in-frame rearrangements. Part of the clones is not present; checked against another copy, under half of the missing clones reflect an unresolved V gene, and the others are unexplained. V and J calls and clone size are given by that table; D and trimming were obtained from the DNA. This sample has more than 300,000 clones in its table, and roughly 12% of those were observed once. The biggest ten clones account for less than 0.02% of the sample.

This entry is derived from a study of beta chain features in type 1 diabetes (dated by TCRdb to the late 2010s). About the study as a whole: Mean age, gender distribution, total cell number and subset yield were not different between patients and healthy donors. The study compared the TCRB repertoires of sorted circulating CD4+ T cell subsets in recently diagnosed type 1 diabetes patients with those in matched healthy donors. Whereas all 28 donors provided naive and central memory subsets, regulatory and stem cell-like memory subsets were isolated from just 8 patients and roughly eight healthy donors. A total of roughly 99,000,000 sorted cells were examined across all samples, and the number of cells per subset was strongly correlated with RNA yield. The paper's findings and limits, for the study overall: Naive, central memory and regulatory TCRB repertoires appeared to be more alike among patients than among healthy donors. Shorter templates might have been favored by PCR, but patient and control samples were amplified and corrected together, so both groups would have been affected equally by any skew. In all four CD4+ subsets, TCRB CDR3 length was moderately but significantly shorter in type 1 diabetes patients. HLA sub-analyses involved small numbers of individuals, so any influence of HLA type on TCRB rearrangement remained unresolved. Because cDNA was sequenced instead of genomic DNA, highly expressing activated cells could be over-represented, though the groups showed no difference in activation or CD3 levels. At VDJ recombination sites, type 1 diabetes patients had fewer insertions and more deleted nucleotides, which implies abnormalities in thymic rearrangement.

From each donor, a single peripheral blood sample of around 120 mL on average was drawn into heparinised tubes. A BD FACSAria II and a panel including CD45RO, CCR7, CD25, CD127, CD95 and CD27 were used to sort naive, central memory, regulatory and stem cell-like memory CD4+ T cells. Every sorted population had a purity above 98%. PBMCs were separated immediately by Lymphoprep density gradient centrifugation and were stained directly, without being cultured. To minimize batch effects, samples were stained and sorted in pairs, one healthy donor with one patient per experiment. The sequence was collected from a man aged 18 to 30 in good health. The sequenced material came from naive CD4+ T cells from blood. The label giving this sample's cell subset or site can be read as: true naive CD4+ T cells.

The sequence in DNA is TGTGCCAGCAGTGTAATACAGGCCGGAAACACCATATATTTT. Its protein product is CASSVIQAGNTIYF. The chain was built from TRBV2 and TRBJ1-3, with TRBD1 perhaps the D gene, on 5 matching bases. The germline ends are 11 bases apart after V is trimmed by 4 bases and J by 4 bases. The CDR3 measures 14 amino acids from cysteine to phenylalanine. CDR3 DNA is the only sequence kept; it has 42 bases, read in frame from the first base. As encoded in the germline V gene, CDR1 is SNHLY while CDR2 is FYNNEI. With all but the CDR3 taken from the reference TRBV2 and TRBJ1-3 genes, the full variable domain is: EPEVTQTPSHQVTQMGQEVILRCVPISNHLYFYWYRQILGQKVEFLVSFYNNEISEKSEIFDDQFSVERPDGSNFTLKIRSTKLEDSAMYFCASSVIQAGNTIYFGEGSWLTVV.